This T cell receptor (beta chain) was sequenced during a study of breast tumors, draining lymph nodes, adjacent tissues. TCRdb fed the multiplex PCR reads into MiXCR, producing one record per CDR3 protein. The sample yields around 8,200 distinct CDR3 sequences, over 60% seen once. Per the germline V gene, CDR1 is SNHLY and CDR2 is FYNNEI. The CDR3 runs to 13 residues. Between the trimmed V and J ends, which lost 8 bases and 2 bases, there was a span of 12 bases. This TCR came from a female donor with breast cancer. Some clones in this sample may be carry-over from other donors' samples. The genes are TRBV2 and TRBJ2-5, with D hard to call. Sequenced input: tumor-adjacent breast tissue. CDR3 coding DNA: TGTGCCAGCTTTTACACTATTCAAGAGACCCAGTACTTC. Its translation: CASFYTIQETQYF.